The entry that follows covers one T cell receptor beta chain sequence. There is no known antigen for this receptor. Base-call qualities are not available, and no considerably larger clone is one nucleotide away. The data belong to a study of T-cell memory formation after mild COVID-19 (dated by TCRdb to the early 2020s). About the full investigation: TCR sequence clusters from the two donors were found to be largely donor specific. The cohort was made up of two young adult volunteers, one female and one male, who were previously healthy. In a couple of donors, T-cell clones that expanded and contracted after mild COVID-19 were tracked by sequencing TCRalpha and TCRbeta repertoires over time. What the study reported, not specific to this receptor: The detection of some responding clones in pre-infection memory suggests that pre-existing cross-reactive memory T cells joined the SARS-CoV-2 response. The second-wave clones that peaked on day 37 were not confirmed to be SARS-CoV-2 specific. The study covered only a couple of mild cases, and larger cohorts including severe cases with pre-infection samples were considered necessary. Contracting CD4+ clones were located mainly in the CM and EM memory subsets, whereas CD8+ clones were found to be enriched in EMRA. From day 15 to 85, contracting clones showed balanced CD4/CD8 phenotypes, whereas a second wave of clones that expanded from day 15 to 37 leaned towards CD4+.

The instrument given in TCRdb is Illumina NovaSeq 6000. TCRalpha and TCRbeta cDNA libraries were constructed by 5'RACE with constant-segment primers, with sample barcodes and unique molecular identifiers being introduced. RNA was extracted from every sample with Trizol reagent. Library amplification was performed in two PCR steps, and a second sample barcode and Illumina TruSeq adapters were introduced in the second step. Libraries were sequenced on an Illumina NovaSeq with 2 x 150 bp paired-end reads. The study's own analysis went as follows. With migec v1.2.7, reads were demultiplexed and then collapsed into UMI-guided consensus sequences. Using mixcr v2.1.11, UMI consensuses were aligned to TRA and TRB V and J templates and then assembled into clonotypes. A clonotype was counted as expanded or contracted only if both edgeR and NoisET called the change significant, with noise models trained on biological replicates. edgeR calls used a false discovery rate-adjusted p below 0.01 and a log2 fold-change threshold of 1. As an exploratory analysis of dynamics, max-normalized trajectories of the 1000 most abundant clonotypes were examined by PCA with hierarchical clustering. Each responding clone was given a CD4 or CD8 phenotype based on the CD4+ and CD8+ repertoires, which had been sequenced separately. The public reads were quality trimmed at Q25 with fastp and then assembled into clones with MiXCR by TCRdb, keeping productive beta chains. Every CDR3 protein is listed once, alongside the most common genes and DNA of its rows. V and J calls and clone size were set by TCRdb, not the authors. This sample comprises almost 250,000 distinct CDR3 sequences, just over 15% of them detected only once. The ten largest clones add up to less than 2.5% of the sample.

Ficoll-Paque density gradient centrifugation was used to isolate PBMCs. In the germline V gene (reference sequence), CDR1 corresponds to MNHEY and CDR2 to SMNVEV. From V the trimming removes 1 base and from J it removes 2 bases, while the gene matches leave 12 bases of the junction unaccounted for. The cysteine opens and the phenylalanine closes a CDR3 of 19 amino acids. Only the CDR3 DNA is retained, 57 bases long and in frame from the first base. This TCR was sampled from an adult woman who had mild COVID-19 (a few samples of this study predate the infection). The sample titles of this study are shuffled in the database, so cell type and time point are left out; the donor was told from shared clones. Sequenced sample: PBMCs or a T cell subset sorted from them (not recorded which). Here the chain combines TRBV27 and TRBJ2-7; 12 central nucleotides agree with TRBD2. The encoded CDR3 is CASSLFGRTTSGRPYEQYF. The sequenced DNA: TGTGCCAGCAGTTTATTCGGCAGGACGACTAGCGGGAGACCCTACGAGCAGTACTTC.